What follows describes a single T cell receptor (beta chain). Its target is not known. This record belongs to a study of monozygotic twins with inflammatory bowel disease. Broader study findings: There was no support for any single strong signal or clonotype associated with IBD. A distinction between different T cell subtypes was not possible.

CDR1 ENHRY and CDR2 SYGVKD come from the germline V gene. CDR3 size: 15 residues. During cDNA synthesis, UMIs that each contained a 6-nucleotide sample barcode were added by means of template switching. TCRdb reworked the 5' RACE reads into one entry per CDR3 protein, no DNA. The clone table shows around 400,000 distinct CDR3 sequences, with the ten largest holding around 2.4%. Sequenced sample: blood. The chain employs TRBV10-3 and TRBJ2-1; lacking DNA, the TRBD2 call made by TCRdb goes unchecked. The TCR comes from a human donor with ulcerative colitis or Crohn's disease, or a healthy co-twin of an affected twin (not recorded which). This CDR3 is CAISESRESRDEQFF.